One T cell receptor beta chain is described in this entry. These data are taken from a study of CD8 T cells in ankylosing spondylitis. The CDR3 extends over 13 amino acids. CDR1 KGHSH and CDR2 LQKENI come from the germline V gene. Deletions cut 6 bases from V and 3 bases from J, with 11 bases between. By quantitative 5'-RACE with molecular barcodes, the TCR beta libraries were made. TCRdb re-derived calls from the 5' RACE reads in MiXCR, one entry per CDR3 protein. The sample holds about 130,000 distinct CDR3 sequences; roughly 13% are singletons and the top ten take 3%. This chain connects TRBV18 to TRBJ1-2, with D possibly TRBD1 on 5 matching bases. This clonotype was sampled from a female donor with ankylosing spondylitis or in good health (not recorded which). The sample was blood, either unsorted or a sorted T cell fraction (not recorded which). Here the CDR3 reads CASSAGSDYGYTF. The CDR3, as DNA: TGTGCCAGCTCGGCAGGGTCCGACTATGGCTACACCTTC.